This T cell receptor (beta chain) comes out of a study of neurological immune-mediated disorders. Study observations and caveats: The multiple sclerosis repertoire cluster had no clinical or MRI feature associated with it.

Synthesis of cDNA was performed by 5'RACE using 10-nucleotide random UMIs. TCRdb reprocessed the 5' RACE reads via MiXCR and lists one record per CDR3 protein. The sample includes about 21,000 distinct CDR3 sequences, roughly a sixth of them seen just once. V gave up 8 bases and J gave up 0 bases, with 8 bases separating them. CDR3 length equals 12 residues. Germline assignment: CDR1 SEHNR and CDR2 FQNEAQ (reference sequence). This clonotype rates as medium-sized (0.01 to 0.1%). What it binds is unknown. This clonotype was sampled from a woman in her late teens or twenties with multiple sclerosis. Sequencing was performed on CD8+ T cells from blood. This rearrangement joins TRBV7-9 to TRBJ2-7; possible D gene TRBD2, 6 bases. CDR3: CASRESSYEQYF. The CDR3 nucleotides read TGTGCCAGCCGGGAGAGCTCCTACGAGCAGTACTTC.